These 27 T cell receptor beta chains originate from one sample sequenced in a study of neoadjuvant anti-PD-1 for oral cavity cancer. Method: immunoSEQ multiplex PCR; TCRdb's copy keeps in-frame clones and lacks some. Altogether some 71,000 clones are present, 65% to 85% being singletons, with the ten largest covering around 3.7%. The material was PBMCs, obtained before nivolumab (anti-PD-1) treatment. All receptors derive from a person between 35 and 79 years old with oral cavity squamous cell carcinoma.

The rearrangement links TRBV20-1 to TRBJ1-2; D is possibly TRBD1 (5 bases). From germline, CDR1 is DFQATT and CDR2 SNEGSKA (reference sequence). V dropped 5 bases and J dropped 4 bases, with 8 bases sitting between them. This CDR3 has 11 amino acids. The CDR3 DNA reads TGCAGTGCTGGGGCCGGCTATGGCTACACCTTC. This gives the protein CSAGAGYGYTF.

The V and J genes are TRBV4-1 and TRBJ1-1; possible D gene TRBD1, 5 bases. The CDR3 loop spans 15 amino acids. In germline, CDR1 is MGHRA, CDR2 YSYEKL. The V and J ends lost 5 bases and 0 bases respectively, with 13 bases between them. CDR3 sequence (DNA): TGCGCCAGCAGCTTAAACAGGTTGTTGAACACTGAAGCTTTCTTT. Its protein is CASSLNRLLNTEAFF.

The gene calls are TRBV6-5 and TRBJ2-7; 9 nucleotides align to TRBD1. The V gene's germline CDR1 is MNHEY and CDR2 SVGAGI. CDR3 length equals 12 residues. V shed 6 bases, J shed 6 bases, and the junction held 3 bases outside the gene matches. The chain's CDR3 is CASRQDRGEQYF. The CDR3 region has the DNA TGTGCCAGCAGACAGGACAGGGGCGAGCAGTACTTC.

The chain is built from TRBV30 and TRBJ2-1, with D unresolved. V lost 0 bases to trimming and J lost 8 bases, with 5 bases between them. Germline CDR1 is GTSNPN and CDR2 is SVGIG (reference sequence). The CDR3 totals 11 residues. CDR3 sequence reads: CAWSVLHEQFF. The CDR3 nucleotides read TGTGCCTGGAGTGTACTTCATGAGCAGTTCTTC.

CDR3 DNA: TGCGCCAGCAGCTCGGGACTTCCGGCCGATGAGCAGTTCTTC. Its translation is CASSSGLPADEQFF. V and J are TRBV5-1 and TRBJ2-1; D perhaps matches TRBD2 (6 bases). Germline CDR1 is SGHRS and CDR2 is YFSETQ. CDR3 length: 14 amino acids. Trimming took off 3 bases at V and 8 bases at J, with 15 bases between the two ends.

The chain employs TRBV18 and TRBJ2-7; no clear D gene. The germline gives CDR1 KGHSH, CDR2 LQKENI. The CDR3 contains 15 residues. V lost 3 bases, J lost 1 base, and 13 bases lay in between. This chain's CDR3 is CASSPRGPKSYEQYF. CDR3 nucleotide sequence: TGTGCCAGCTCACCTCGCGGCCCAAAATCCTACGAGCAGTACTTC.

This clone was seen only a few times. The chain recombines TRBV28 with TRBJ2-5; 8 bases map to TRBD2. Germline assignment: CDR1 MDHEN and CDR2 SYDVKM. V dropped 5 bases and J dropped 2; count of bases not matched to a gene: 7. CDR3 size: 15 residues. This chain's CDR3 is CASSPAGVRQETQYF. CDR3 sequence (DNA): TGTGCCAGCAGTCCAGCGGGAGTGAGGCAAGAGACCCAGTACTTC.

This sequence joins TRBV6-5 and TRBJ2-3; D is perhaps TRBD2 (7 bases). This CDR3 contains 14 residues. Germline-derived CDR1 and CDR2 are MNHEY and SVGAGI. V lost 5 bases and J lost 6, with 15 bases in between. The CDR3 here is CASSRGRALDTQYF. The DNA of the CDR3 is TGTGCCAGCAGTAGGGGGAGGGCGTTGGATACGCAGTATTTT.

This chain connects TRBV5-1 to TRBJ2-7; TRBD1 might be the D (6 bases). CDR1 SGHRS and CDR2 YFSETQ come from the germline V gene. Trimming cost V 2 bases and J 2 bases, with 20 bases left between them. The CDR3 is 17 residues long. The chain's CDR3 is CASSLSYRAGTTYEQYF. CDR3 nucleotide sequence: TGCGCCAGCAGCTTATCGTACAGGGCAGGGACGACCTACGAGCAGTACTTC.

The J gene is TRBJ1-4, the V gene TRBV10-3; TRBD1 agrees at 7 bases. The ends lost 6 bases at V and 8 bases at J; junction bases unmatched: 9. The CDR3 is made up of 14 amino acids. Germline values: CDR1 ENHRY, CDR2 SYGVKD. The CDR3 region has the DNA TGTGCCATCAGGGCGACAGGGATTGGCGAAAAACTGTTTTTT. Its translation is CAIRATGIGEKLFF.

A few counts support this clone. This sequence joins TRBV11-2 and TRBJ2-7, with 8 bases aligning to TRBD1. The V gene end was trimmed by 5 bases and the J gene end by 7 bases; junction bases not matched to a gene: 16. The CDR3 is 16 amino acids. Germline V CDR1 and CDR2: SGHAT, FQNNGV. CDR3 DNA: TGTGCCAGCAGCCATATCCGCGGACAGGGCCCAGGGGAGCAGTACTTC. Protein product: CASSHIRGQGPGEQYF.

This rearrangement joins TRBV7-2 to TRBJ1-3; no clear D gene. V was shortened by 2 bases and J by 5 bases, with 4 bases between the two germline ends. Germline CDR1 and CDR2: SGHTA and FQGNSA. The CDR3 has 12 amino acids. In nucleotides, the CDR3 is TGTGCCAGCAGCTTATCAAGAAACACCATATATTTT. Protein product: CASSLSRNTIYF.

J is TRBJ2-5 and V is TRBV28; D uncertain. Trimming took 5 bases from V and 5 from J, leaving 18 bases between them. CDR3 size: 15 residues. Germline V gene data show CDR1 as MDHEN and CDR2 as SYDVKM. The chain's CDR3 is CASSPGGGERETQYF. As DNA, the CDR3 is TGTGCCAGCAGTCCAGGCGGCGGAGAGAGGGAGACCCAGTACTTC.

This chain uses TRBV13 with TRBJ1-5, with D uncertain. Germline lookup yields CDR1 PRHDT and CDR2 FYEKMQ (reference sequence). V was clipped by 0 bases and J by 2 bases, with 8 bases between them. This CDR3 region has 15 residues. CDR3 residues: CASSLGGDGNQPQHF. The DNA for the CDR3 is TGTGCCAGCAGCTTAGGGGGCGACGGCAATCAGCCCCAGCATTTT.

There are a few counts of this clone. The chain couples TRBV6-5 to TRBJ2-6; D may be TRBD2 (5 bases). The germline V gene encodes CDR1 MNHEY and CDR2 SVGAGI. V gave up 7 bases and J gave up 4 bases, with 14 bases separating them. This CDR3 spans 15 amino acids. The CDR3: CASTPEGTGANVLTF. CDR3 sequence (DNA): TGTGCCAGCACACCCGAGGGAACAGGGGCCAACGTCCTGACTTTC.

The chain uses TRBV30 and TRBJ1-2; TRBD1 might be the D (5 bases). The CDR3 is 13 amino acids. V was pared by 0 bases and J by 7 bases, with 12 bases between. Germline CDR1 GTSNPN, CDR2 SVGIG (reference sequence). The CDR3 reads CAWSVMDISGYTF. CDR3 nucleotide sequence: TGTGCCTGGAGTGTAATGGACATCTCTGGCTACACCTTC.

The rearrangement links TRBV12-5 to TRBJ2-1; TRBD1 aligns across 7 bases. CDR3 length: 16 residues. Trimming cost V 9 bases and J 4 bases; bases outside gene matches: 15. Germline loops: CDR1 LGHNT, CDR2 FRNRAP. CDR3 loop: CASTSGTVGAYNEQFF. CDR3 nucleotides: TGTGCTAGCACCTCCGGGACAGTCGGAGCATACAATGAGCAGTTCTTC. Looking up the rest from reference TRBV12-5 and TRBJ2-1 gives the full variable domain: DARVTQTPRHKVTEMGQEVTMRCQPILGHNTVFWYRQTMMQGLELLAYFRNRAPLDDSGMPKDRFSAEMPDATLATLKIQPSEPRDSAVYFCASTSGTVGAYNEQFFGPGTRLTVL.

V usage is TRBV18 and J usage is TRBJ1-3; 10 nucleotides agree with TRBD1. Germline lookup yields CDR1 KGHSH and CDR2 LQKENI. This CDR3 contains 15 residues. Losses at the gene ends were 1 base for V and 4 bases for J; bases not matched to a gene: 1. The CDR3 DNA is TGTGCCAGCTCACCACGACAGGGGGCCGGAAACACCATATATTTT. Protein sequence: CASSPRQGAGNTIYF.

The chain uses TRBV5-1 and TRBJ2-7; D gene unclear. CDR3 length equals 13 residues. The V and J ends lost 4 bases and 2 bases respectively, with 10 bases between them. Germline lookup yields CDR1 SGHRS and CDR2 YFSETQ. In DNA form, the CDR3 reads TGCGCCAGCAGCGAACCGGGTACCTACGAGCAGTACTTC. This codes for CASSEPGTYEQYF.

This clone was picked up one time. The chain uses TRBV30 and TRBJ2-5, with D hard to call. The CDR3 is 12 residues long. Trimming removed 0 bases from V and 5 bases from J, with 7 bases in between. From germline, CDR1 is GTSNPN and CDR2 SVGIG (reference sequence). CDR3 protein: CAWSVTFETQYF. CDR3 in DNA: TGTGCCTGGAGTGTCACTTTCGAGACCCAGTACTTC.

The CDR3 DNA is TGTGCCTGGAGTGGGGGGCAGGATAATCAGCCCCAGCATTTT. Its protein is CAWSGGQDNQPQHF. The chain recombines TRBV30 with TRBJ1-5, with D maybe TRBD1 (6 bases). Trimming shortened V by 1 base and J by 4 bases, and 11 bases separated the two germline ends. This CDR3 contains 14 residues. Germline CDR1 and CDR2: GTSNPN and SVGIG (reference sequence).

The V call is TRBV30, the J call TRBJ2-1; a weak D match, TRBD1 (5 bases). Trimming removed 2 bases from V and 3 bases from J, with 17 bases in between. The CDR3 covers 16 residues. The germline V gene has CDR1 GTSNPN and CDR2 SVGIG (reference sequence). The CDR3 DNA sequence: TGTGCCTGGAGTACCCCCGACAGAAAACTCTACAATGAGCAGTTCTTC. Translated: CAWSTPDRKLYNEQFF.

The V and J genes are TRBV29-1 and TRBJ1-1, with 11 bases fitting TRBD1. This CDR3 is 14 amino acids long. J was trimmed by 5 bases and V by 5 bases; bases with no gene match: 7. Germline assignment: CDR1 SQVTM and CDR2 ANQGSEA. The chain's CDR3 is CSVTQGQGGTEAFF. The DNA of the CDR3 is TGCAGCGTTACCCAGGGACAGGGGGGGACTGAAGCTTTCTTT.

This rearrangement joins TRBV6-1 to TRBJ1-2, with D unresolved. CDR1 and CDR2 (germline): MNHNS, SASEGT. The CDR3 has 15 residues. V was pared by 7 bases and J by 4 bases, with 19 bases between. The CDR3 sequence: CASTPTRQSSYGYTF. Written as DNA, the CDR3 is TGTGCCAGCACCCCCACTCGCCAATCTAGCTATGGCTACACCTTC.

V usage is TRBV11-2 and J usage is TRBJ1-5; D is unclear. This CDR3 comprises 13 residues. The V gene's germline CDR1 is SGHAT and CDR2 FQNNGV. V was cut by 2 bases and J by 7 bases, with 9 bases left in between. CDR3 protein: CASSLYESQPQHF. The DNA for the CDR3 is TGTGCCAGCAGCTTATATGAGAGCCAGCCCCAGCATTTT.

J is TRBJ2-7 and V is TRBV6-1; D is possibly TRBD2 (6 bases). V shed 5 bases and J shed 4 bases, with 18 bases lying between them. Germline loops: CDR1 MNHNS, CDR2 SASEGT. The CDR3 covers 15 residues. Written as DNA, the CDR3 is TGTGCCAGCAGTCCCCCAGGAGGGATGGGATACGAGCAGTACTTC. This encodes CASSPPGGMGYEQYF.

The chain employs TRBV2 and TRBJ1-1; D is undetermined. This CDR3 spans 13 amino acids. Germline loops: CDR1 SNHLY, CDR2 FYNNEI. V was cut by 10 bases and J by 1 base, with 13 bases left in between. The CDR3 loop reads CATFKQQNTEAFF. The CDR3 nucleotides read TGTGCCACCTTCAAACAGCAGAACACTGAAGCTTTCTTT.